Reported below is one T cell receptor (beta chain). What it binds is not known. The CDR3 extends over 14 amino acids. Germline V gene data show CDR1 as MNHEY and CDR2 as SVGAGI. V was clipped by 6 bases and J by 3 bases, with 15 bases between them. The sample belongs to a study of graft-versus-host responses after intestinal transplantation. Study findings and constraints: Present in recipient marrow, GvH clones included some that appeared first in ileum or blood. High graft-versus-host to host-versus-graft clonal ratios were seen in allografts of patients with graft-donor T cell macrochimerism.

Profiled with immunoSEQ multiplex PCR; TCRdb holds only in-frame clones, not every one. The table includes about 77,000 clones, 92% detected once. This sequence was found in a human patient who received an intestinal transplant, so some T cells may come from the graft donor. This chain links TRBV6-5 with TRBJ2-7; unclear D gene. The source material was PBMCs, sampled 98 days after intestinal transplantation. The CDR3 sequence: CASSPGLENYEQYF. The CDR3 bases are TGTGCCAGCAGCCCGGGTCTGGAGAACTACGAGCAGTACTTC.